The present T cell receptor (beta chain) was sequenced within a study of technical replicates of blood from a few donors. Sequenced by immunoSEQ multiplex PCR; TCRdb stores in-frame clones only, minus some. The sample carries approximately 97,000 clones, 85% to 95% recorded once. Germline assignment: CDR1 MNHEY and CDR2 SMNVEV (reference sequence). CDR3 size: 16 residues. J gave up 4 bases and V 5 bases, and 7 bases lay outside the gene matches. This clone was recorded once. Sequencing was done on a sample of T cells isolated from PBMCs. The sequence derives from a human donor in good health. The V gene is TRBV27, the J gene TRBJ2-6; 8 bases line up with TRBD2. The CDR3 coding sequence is TGTGCCAGCAGTCACGTAGCGGGGCGGGGGGCCAACGTCCTGACTTTC. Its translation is CASSHVAGRGANVLTF.